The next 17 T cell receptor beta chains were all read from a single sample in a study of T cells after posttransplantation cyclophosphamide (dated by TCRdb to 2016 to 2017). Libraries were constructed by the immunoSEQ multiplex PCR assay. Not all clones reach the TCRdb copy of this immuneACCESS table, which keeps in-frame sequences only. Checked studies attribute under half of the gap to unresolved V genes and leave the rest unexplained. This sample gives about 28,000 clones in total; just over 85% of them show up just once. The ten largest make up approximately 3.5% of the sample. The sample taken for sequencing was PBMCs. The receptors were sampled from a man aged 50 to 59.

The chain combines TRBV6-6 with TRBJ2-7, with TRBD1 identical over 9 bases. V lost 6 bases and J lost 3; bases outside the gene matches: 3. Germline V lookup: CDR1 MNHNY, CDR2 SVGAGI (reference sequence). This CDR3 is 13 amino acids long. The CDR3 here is CASRTGGDYEQYF. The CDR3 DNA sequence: TGTGCCAGCAGGACAGGGGGTGACTACGAGCAGTACTTC.

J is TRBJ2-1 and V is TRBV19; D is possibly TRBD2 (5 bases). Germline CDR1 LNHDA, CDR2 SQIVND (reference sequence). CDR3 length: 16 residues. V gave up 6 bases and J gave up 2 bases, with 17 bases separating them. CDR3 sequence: CASRARGSPTYNEQFF. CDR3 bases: TGTGCCAGTAGAGCACGAGGGAGCCCAACCTACAATGAGCAGTTCTTC.

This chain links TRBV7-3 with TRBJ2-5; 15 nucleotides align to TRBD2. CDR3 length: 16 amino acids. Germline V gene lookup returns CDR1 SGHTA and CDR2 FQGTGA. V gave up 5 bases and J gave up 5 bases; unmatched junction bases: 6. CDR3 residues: CASSRTSGGAGETQYF. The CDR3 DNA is TGTGCCAGCAGCAGGACTAGCGGGGGGGCTGGGGAGACCCAGTACTTC.

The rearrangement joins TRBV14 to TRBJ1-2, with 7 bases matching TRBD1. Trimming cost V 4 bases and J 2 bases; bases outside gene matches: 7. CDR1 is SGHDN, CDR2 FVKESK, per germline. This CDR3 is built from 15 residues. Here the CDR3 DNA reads TGTGCCAGCAGCCCCCTGGGACAGCGCAACTATGGCTACACCTTC. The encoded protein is CASSPLGQRNYGYTF. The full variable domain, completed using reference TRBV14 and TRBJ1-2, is EAGVTQFPSHSVIEKGQTVTLRCDPISGHDNLYWYRRVMGKEIKFLLHFVKESKQDESGMPNNRFLAERTGGTYSTLKVQPAELEDSGVYFCASSPLGQRNYGYTFGSGTRLTVV.

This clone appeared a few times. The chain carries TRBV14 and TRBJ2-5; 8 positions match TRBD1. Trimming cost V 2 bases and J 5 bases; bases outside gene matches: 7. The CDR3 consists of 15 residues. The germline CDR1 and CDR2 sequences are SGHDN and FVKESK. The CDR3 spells CASSQYRGSSETQYF. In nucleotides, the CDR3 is TGTGCCAGCAGCCAATACAGGGGGTCTTCGGAGACCCAGTACTTC.

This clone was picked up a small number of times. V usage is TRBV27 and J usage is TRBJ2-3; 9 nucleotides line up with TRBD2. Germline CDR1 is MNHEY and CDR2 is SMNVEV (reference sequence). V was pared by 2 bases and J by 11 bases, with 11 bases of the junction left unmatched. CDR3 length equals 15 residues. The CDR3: CASSLAGGGQGGQYF. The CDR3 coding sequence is TGTGCCAGCAGTTTAGCGGGAGGGGGCCAGGGGGGGCAGTATTTT.

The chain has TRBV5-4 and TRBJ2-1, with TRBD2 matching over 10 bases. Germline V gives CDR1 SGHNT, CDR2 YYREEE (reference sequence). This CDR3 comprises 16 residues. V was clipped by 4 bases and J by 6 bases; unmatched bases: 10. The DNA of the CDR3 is TGTGCCAGCAGCCAAAGAGCGGGGGGGCGCGCCAATGAGCAGTTCTTC. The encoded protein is CASSQRAGGRANEQFF.

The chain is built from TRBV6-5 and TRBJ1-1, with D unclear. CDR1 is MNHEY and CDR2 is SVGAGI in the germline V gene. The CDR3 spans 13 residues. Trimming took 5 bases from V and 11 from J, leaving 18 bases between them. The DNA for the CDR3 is TGTGCCAGCAGTGCAGGTGGGAGGGTTGGGGCTTTCTTT. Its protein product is CASSAGGRVGAFF.

Here the CDR3 reads CASSQPTGTDTQYF. The CDR3 region has the DNA TGCGCCAGCAGCCAGCCAACAGGGACGGATACGCAGTATTTT. The rearrangement joins TRBV4-1 to TRBJ2-3, with D perhaps matching TRBD1 (6 bases). The V gene lost 3 bases and the J gene lost 6 bases, with 13 bases spanning the gap. Germline V gene data show CDR1 as MGHRA and CDR2 as YSYEKL. The CDR3 has 14 residues.

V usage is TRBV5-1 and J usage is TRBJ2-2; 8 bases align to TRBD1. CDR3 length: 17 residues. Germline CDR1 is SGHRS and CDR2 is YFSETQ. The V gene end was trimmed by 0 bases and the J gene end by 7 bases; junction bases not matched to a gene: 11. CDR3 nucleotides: TGCGCCAGCAGCTTGGCCTCACCGGACAGGGCGTACGGGGAGCTGTTTTTT. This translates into CASSLASPDRAYGELFF.

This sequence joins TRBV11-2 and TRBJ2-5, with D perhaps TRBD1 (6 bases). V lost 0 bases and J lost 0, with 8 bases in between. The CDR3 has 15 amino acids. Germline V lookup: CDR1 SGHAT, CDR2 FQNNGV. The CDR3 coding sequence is TGTGCCAGCAGCTTAGACCAGGGGTACCAAGAGACCCAGTACTTC. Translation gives CASSLDQGYQETQYF. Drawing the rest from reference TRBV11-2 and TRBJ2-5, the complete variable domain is EAGVAQSPRYKIIEKRQSVAFWCNPISGHATLYWYQQILGQGPKLLIQFQNNGVVDDSQLPKDRFSAERLKGVDSTLKIQPAKLEDSAVYLCASSLDQGYQETQYFGPGTRLLVL.

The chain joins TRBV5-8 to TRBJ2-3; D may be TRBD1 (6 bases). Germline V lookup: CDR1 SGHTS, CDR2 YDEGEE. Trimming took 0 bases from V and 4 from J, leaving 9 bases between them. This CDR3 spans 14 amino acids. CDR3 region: CASSLDWTADTQYF. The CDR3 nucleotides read TGTGCCAGCAGCTTGGATTGGACAGCAGATACGCAGTATTTT.

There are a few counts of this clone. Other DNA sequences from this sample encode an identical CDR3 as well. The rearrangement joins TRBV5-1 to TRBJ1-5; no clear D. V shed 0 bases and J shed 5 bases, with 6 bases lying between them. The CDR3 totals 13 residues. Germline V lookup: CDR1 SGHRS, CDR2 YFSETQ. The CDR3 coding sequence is TGCGCCAGCAGCTTGGGCGGGGATCAGCCCCAGCATTTT. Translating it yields CASSLGGDQPQHF. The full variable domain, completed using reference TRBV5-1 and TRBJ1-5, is KAGVTQTPRYLIKTRGQQVTLSCSPISGHRSVSWYQQTPGQGLQFLFEYFSETQRNKGNFPGRFSGRQFSNSRSEMNVSTLELGDSALYLCASSLGGDQPQHFGDGTRLSIL.

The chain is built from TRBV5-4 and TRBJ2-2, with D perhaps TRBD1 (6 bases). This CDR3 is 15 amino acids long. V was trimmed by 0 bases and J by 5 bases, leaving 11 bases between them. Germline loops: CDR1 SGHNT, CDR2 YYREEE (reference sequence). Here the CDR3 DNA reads TGTGCCAGCAGCTTGGAAGCCAGGGGAACCGGGGAGCTGTTTTTT. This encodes CASSLEARGTGELFF.

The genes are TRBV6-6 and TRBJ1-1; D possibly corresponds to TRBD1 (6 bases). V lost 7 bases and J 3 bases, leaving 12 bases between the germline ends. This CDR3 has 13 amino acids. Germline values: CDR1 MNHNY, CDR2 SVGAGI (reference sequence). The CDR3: CASTQGWDTEAFF. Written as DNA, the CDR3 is TGTGCCAGCACCCAGGGGTGGGACACTGAAGCTTTCTTT.

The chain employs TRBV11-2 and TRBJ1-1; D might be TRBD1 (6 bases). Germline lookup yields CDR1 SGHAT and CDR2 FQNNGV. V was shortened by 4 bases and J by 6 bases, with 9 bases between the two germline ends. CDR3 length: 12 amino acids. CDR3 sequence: CASSSQGSEAFF. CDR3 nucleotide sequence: TGTGCCAGCAGCTCGCAGGGGTCTGAAGCTTTCTTT.

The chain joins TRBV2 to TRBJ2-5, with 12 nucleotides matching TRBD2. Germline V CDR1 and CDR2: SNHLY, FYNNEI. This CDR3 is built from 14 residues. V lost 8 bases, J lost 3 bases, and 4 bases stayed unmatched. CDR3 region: CASGRTSGEETQYF. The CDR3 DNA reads TGTGCCAGCGGTCGGACTAGCGGGGAAGAGACCCAGTACTTC.